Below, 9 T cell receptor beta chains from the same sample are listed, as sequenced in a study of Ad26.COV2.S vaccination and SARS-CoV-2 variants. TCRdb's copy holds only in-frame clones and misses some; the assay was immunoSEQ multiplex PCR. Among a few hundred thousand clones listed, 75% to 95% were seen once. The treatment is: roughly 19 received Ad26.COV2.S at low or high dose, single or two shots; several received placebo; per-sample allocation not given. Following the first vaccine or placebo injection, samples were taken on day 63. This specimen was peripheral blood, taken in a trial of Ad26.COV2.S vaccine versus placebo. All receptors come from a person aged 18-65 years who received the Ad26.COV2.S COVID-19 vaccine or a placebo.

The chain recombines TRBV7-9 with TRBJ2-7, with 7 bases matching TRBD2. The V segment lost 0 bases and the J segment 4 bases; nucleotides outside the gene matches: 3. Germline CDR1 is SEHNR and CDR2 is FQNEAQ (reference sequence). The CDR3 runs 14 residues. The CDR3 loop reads CASSLAGGIYEQYF. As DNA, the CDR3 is TGTGCCAGCAGCTTAGCGGGAGGGATTTACGAGCAGTACTTC.

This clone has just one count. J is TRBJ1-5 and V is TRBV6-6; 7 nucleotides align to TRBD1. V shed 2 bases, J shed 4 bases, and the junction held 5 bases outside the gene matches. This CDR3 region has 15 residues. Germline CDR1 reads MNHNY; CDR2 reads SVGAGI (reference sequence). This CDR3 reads CASSYGQGVNQPQHF. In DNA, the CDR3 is TGTGCCAGCAGTTACGGGCAGGGGGTTAATCAGCCCCAGCATTTT.

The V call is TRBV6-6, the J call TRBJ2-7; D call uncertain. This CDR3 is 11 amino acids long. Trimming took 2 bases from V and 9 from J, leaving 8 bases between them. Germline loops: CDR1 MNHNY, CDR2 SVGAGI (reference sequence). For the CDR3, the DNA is TGTGCCAGCAGTTACGTGGTGGTGCAGTACTTC. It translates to CASSYVVVQYF.

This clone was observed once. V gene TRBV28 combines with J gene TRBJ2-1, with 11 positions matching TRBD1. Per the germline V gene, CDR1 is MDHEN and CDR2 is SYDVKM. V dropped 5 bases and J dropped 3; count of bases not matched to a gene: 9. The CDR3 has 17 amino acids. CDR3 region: CASSPGTGGNLYNEQFF. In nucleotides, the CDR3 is TGTGCCAGCAGTCCGGGGACAGGGGGTAATCTCTACAATGAGCAGTTCTTC.

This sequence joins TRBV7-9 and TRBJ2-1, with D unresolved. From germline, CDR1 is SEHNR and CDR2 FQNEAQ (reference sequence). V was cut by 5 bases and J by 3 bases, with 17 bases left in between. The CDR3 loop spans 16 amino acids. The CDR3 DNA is TGTGCCAGCAGCCCTCCCACCATTTCCATCTACAATGAGCAGTTCTTC. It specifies CASSPPTISIYNEQFF.

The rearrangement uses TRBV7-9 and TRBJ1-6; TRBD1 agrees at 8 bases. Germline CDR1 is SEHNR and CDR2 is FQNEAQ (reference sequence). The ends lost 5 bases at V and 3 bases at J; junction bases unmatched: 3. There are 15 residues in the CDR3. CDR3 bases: TGTGCCAGCAGCCCCGGGACAGGCTATAATTCACCCCTCCACTTT. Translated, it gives CASSPGTGYNSPLHF.

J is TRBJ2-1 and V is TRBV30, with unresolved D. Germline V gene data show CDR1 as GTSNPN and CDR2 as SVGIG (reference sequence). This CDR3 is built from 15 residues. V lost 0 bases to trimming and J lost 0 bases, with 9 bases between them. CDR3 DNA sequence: TGTGCCTGGAGTGTAGATCCTAGCTCCTACAATGAGCAGTTCTTC. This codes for CAWSVDPSSYNEQFF.

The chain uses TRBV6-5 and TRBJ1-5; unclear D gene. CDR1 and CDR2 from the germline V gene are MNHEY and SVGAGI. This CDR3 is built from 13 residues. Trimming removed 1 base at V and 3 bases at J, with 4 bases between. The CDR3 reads CASSYYINQPQHF. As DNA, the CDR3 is TGTGCCAGCAGTTACTATATCAATCAGCCCCAGCATTTT.

CDR3 nucleotides: TGTGCCAGCAGCCAAGATTTGCGTCAAGGAAACACCATATATTTT. Encoded protein: CASSQDLRQGNTIYF. The chain is built from TRBV4-2 and TRBJ1-3; D gene ambiguous. The CDR3 consists of 15 residues. Germline V gene data show CDR1 as LGHNA and CDR2 as YNFKEQ. V was pared by 0 bases and J by 4 bases, with 10 bases between.